This T cell receptor beta chain is drawn from a study of OX40 agonist ivuxolimab in advanced cancers. Overall study context: Hepatocellular carcinoma, melanoma, renal cell or head and neck cancer was diagnosed in the dose-escalation patients.

CDR1 is KGHSH and CDR2 is LQKENI in the germline V gene. V lost 6 bases and J 3 bases, leaving 11 bases between the germline ends. This CDR3 contains 14 residues. Profiled with immunoSEQ multiplex PCR; TCRdb holds only in-frame clones, not every one. The table has roughly 64,000 clones, over 65% seen once. Blood sampling was done at baseline, cycle 4 day 1, and cycle 7 day 1. The rearrangement uses TRBV18 and TRBJ2-2; perhaps TRBD1 as D (6 bases). Source: CD4+ or CD8+ T cells sorted from blood, taken in a trial of the OX40 agonist ivuxolimab. This TCR was sampled from an adult with an advanced solid tumor such as melanoma, head and neck, liver or kidney cancer. This CDR3 reads CASSPRGDTGELFF. DNA for the CDR3: TGTGCCAGCTCGCCCAGGGGCGACACCGGGGAGCTGTTTTTT.